This TCR beta chain is from a study of long-term antiretroviral therapy in people with HIV. immunoSEQ v3.0 was run at survey level. Using immunoSEQ multiplex PCR, the repertoire was profiled, and TCRdb retains in-frame clones only, with some absent. Among 20,000 to 25,000 clones listed, roughly 80% were seen once. The CDR3 spans 14 residues. This receptor was taken from a woman aged 30 to 39 with HIV. Material: unsorted PBMCs, obtained 0.2 years after starting antiretroviral therapy. This rearrangement joins TRBV12-1 to TRBJ1-4; the table's D call of TRBD1 was not tested on the DNA. TRBV12-1 is flagged as a pseudogene. The CDR3 here is CASSFPTGGEKLFF. Here the CDR3 DNA reads TGTGCCAGCAGCTTTCCTACAGGGGGTGAAAAACTGTTTTTT.